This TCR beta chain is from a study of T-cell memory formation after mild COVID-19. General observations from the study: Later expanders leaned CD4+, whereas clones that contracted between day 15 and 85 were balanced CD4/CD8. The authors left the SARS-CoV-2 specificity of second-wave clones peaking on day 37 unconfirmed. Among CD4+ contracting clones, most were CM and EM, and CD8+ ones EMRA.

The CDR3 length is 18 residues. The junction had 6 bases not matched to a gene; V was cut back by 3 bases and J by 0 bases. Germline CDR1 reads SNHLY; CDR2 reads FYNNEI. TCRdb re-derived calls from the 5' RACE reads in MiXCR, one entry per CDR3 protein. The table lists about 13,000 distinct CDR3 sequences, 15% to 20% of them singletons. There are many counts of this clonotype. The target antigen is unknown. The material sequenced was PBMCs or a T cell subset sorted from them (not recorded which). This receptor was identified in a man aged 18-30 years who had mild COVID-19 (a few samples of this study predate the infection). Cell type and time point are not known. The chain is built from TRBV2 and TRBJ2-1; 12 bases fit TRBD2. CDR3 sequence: CASSDLSLAGGSYNEQFF. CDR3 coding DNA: TGTGCCAGCAGTGACCTTTCACTAGCGGGGGGCTCCTACAATGAGCAGTTCTTC.